This T cell receptor beta chain originates from a study of cytomegalovirus exposure and HLA in healthy donors. PCR used 60 Vbeta primers and 13 Jbeta primers. In the original analysis: A later analysis counted roughly 74 million unique TCR beta chains, some 11 million shared. Clones were sequenced by immunoSEQ multiplex PCR, and TCRdb holds only the in-frame ones, with some missing. That table supplies the V and J calls and clone size; D and trimming were determined from the DNA. The sample has more than 95,000 clones; around four fifths are singletons. Of note for this clone: The target antigen is unknown.

Germline V lookup: CDR1 SQVTM, CDR2 ANQGSEA. This CDR3 spans 13 amino acids. V was shortened by 7 bases and J by 1 base, with 10 bases between the two germline ends. Whole-study results and caveats: The investigators catalogued 164 TCR beta chains as cytomegalovirus-associated. Some V segments, TRBV6-2 and TRBV6-3 among them, were indistinguishable and were therefore excluded.

This chain connects TRBV29-1 to TRBJ2-2; D perhaps matches TRBD2 (5 bases). The sequenced material came from PBMCs. The TCR was taken from a man aged 18 to 35 in good health and CMV-seropositive. The CDR3 reads CSAGTLNTGELFF. In DNA, the CDR3 is TGCAGCGCGGGAACTCTGAACACCGGGGAGCTGTTTTTT.